This T cell receptor beta chain was identified during a study of early stage breast cancer tumors. At the level of the study: ER+/PR+/HER2- status applied to about 70% of the 16 invasive breast tumors. Invasive lobular carcinomas made up about 30% of the 12 ER+/PR+/HER2- tumors. General study points: Blood repertoires resembled normal breast more than tumor. Tumors had approximately 2.7-fold higher T cell density than normal breast.

For this clone: Its antigen is unknown.

Trimming pared 5 bases from V and 12 bases from J, leaving 23 bases between. Germline CDR1 and CDR2: MNHEY and SMNVEV (reference sequence). This CDR3 contains 14 residues. Using immunoSEQ multiplex PCR, the repertoire was profiled, and TCRdb retains in-frame clones only, with some absent. The top ten clones hold 3% to 4% of a sample with over 40,000 clones, 78% of them seen once. Sequenced input: blood. The TCR comes from a person aged 35-50 years with breast cancer. V is TRBV27 and J is TRBJ2-7, with D maybe TRBD1 (6 bases). The CDR3 sequence is CASSRTGYPSEAYF. CDR3 DNA: TGTGCCAGCAGTCGAACAGGGTACCCCTCAGAAGCGTACTTC.